This TCR beta chain was identified during a study of cytomegalovirus exposure and HLA in healthy donors. About the study: There were several hundred genotyped donors. Of these, roughly 80% fell in the genetic ancestry cluster associated with self-reported Caucasian donors. Study-level findings and limits: Looking again later, the authors saw that most CMV-associated TCR beta chains seemed HLA-restricted.

Details on this clone: Its matching antigen is unknown.

In the PCR, 60 Vbeta and 13 Jbeta primers were used. Data came from immunoSEQ multiplex PCR; TCRdb stores just in-frame clones and leaves some out. This table has about 190,000 clones, approximately 86% appearing once. CDR1 is MDHEN and CDR2 is SYDVKM in the germline V gene. The CDR3 sequence is 15 residues long. V trimming: 7 bases; J trimming: 6 bases; junction bases outside the gene matches: 11. Sequenced input: PBMCs. This sequence joins TRBV28 and TRBJ2-1; 8 nucleotides line up with TRBD1. The sequence was obtained from a woman aged 25 to 39 in good health and CMV-seronegative. CDR3 in amino acids: CASTPGQGERNEQFF. DNA of the CDR3: TGTGCCAGCACCCCAGGACAGGGCGAGCGCAATGAGCAGTTCTTC.